The 14 T cell receptor beta chains below all came from one sample that was sequenced in a study of immune evolution from preneoplasia to lung adenocarcinoma (dated by TCRdb to the early 2020s). The receptor library was made with the immunoSEQ multiplex PCR assay. Here the immuneACCESS table is served through TCRdb, limited to in-frame sequences with V and J called. Missing clones are a known gap in these copies; in checked studies unresolved V genes cover under half, and the rest lacks a known reason. The sample table shows under 13,000 clones, and about four fifths are seen once. Of the sample, 1.7% is held by the ten largest clones. The source material was FFPE minimally invasive lung adenocarcinoma tissue. The sample's cell subset or site, from its label and the paper: micro-invasive lung adenocarcinoma (MIA). The receptors come from an older person with lung adenocarcinoma.

V and J are TRBV28 and TRBJ1-4; D gene unclear. The CDR3 is 15 amino acids. V lost 4 bases and J 3 bases, leaving 12 bases between the germline ends. Per germline, CDR1 MDHEN and CDR2 SYDVKM. The CDR3 protein is CASSWGGRPNEKLFF. The CDR3 DNA follows: TGTGCCAGCAGTTGGGGAGGAAGGCCTAATGAAAAACTGTTTTTT.

This clone was recorded only once. The rearrangement joins TRBV6-1 to TRBJ2-3; TRBD2 agrees at 7 bases. The CDR3 consists of 12 residues. Trimming removed 3 bases from V and 7 bases from J; junction bases left unmatched: 1. CDR1 is MNHNS, CDR2 SASEGT, per germline. The DNA for the CDR3 is TGTGCCAGCAGTGAGCGGGGGAATACGCAGTATTTT. Translated, it gives CASSERGNTQYF.

The chain couples TRBV11-2 to TRBJ1-2; 7 bases fit TRBD1. This CDR3 spans 12 amino acids. After removal of 4 bases from V and 7 bases from J, the junction contained 3 bases not matched to a gene. Germline V gene sequence: CDR1 SGHAT, CDR2 FQNNGV. The CDR3 sequence: CASSYRGGGYTF. DNA for the CDR3: TGTGCCAGCAGCTACAGGGGTGGTGGCTACACCTTC.

This clone was found a few times. The chain has TRBV6-6 and TRBJ1-1, with 10 bases aligning to TRBD1. CDR1 and CDR2 (germline): MNHNY, SVGAGI (reference sequence). This CDR3 contains 15 residues. Trimming at V came to 6 bases and at J to 4 bases, leaving 8 bases not matched to a gene. The CDR3 DNA sequence: TGTGCCAGCAGACGCACCGGGACAGGGGCCACTGAAGCTTTCTTT. Residues: CASRRTGTGATEAFF.

The V and J genes are TRBV10-3 and TRBJ2-1; D might be TRBD2 (9 bases). Deletions cut 8 bases from V and 8 bases from J, with 22 bases between. The CDR3 spans 15 residues. Germline lookup yields CDR1 ENHRY and CDR2 SYGVKD. The CDR3 sequence: CAIGLAGAGGHEQFF. In DNA, the CDR3 is TGTGCCATCGGGTTAGCGGGAGCAGGGGGCCATGAGCAGTTCTTC.

In its sample, this clone was seen once. The CDR3, as DNA: TGCAGCGGGGGGGCCTCTTCCTACAATGAGCAGTTCTTC. This codes for CSGGASSYNEQFF. This rearrangement joins TRBV29-1 to TRBJ2-1, with D possibly called TRBD1 or TRBD2 (6 bases each). Trimming shortened V by 7 bases and J by 1 base, and 11 bases separated the two germline ends. The CDR3 runs 13 residues. Per germline, CDR1 SQVTM and CDR2 ANQGSEA.

This chain links TRBV30 with TRBJ1-1; D remains ambiguous. V lost 1 base and J lost 1, with 10 bases in between. The CDR3 covers 14 residues. Germline V CDR1 and CDR2: GTSNPN, SVGIG (reference sequence). The CDR3 here is CAWSDNWENTEAFF. CDR3 nucleotides: TGTGCCTGGAGTGATAACTGGGAGAACACTGAAGCTTTCTTT.

The chain couples TRBV19 to TRBJ2-5; 10 bases match TRBD2. The CDR3 has 16 amino acids. V was clipped by 6 bases and J by 5 bases; unmatched bases: 12. Germline lookup yields CDR1 LNHDA and CDR2 SQIVND (reference sequence). CDR3 sequence (DNA): TGTGCCAGTAGCAGCAGCGGGGGGGCTGCCTGGGAGACCCAGTACTTC. This gives the protein CASSSSGGAAWETQYF.

The chain uses TRBV6-5 and TRBJ2-3; D ambiguous. This CDR3 region has 16 residues. Germline V gene sequence: CDR1 MNHEY, CDR2 SVGAGI. V shed 0 bases and J shed 5 bases, with 15 bases lying between them. The CDR3 region has the DNA TGTGCCAGCAGTTACTCGGCGGCTACTCTCGGAGATACGCAGTATTTT. This translates into CASSYSAATLGDTQYF.

This CDR3 reads CASSESRLAKNIQYF. CDR3 nucleotides: TGCGCCAGCAGTGAGTCGCGGCTAGCCAAAAACATTCAGTACTTC. The rearrangement links TRBV10-1 to TRBJ2-4; D unclear. From germline, CDR1 is WNHNN and CDR2 SYGVQD (reference sequence). This CDR3 has 15 residues. V shed 0 bases and J shed 0 bases, with 6 bases lying between them.

This chain uses TRBV29-1 with TRBJ1-1, with TRBD1 matching 10 bases. V shed 7 bases and J 7 bases; nucleotides not matched to a gene: 9. The CDR3 covers 13 residues. Germline loops: CDR1 SQVTM, CDR2 ANQGSEA. Written as DNA, the CDR3 is TGCAGCGCCGACGGGACAGGGGCCGGTGAAGCTTTCTTT. It yields the protein CSADGTGAGEAFF.

In the case of this clone: The same CDR3 also results from other DNA sequences found in this sample. The CDR3 sequence: CASSRTGERNSPLHF. CDR3 nucleotides: TGTGCCAGCAGCAGAACAGGGGAGCGGAATTCACCCCTCCACTTT. The chain carries TRBV5-6 and TRBJ1-6, with 7 bases identical to TRBD1. Germline V gene sequence: CDR1 SGHDT, CDR2 YYEEEE. The J segment lost 7 bases and the V segment lost 4 bases, leaving 8 bases of the junction unmatched. This CDR3 comprises 15 residues.

Turning to this clone: A read error may account for a junction end that differs from germline. The chain recombines TRBV30 with TRBJ1-1; unclear D gene. The V gene's germline CDR1 is GTSNPN and CDR2 SVGIG (reference sequence). The CDR3 runs 15 residues. The CDR3 reads CAWSVPHRLGAETFF. CDR3 in DNA: TGTGCCTGGAGTGTACCCCACCGCCTGGGAGCTGAAACTTTCTTT.

The chain links TRBV5-1 to TRBJ2-5; perhaps D is TRBD1 or TRBD2 (5 bases each). Germline assignment: CDR1 SGHRS and CDR2 YFSETQ. CDR3 length: 14 residues. The V gene lost 5 bases and the J gene lost 3 bases, with 14 bases spanning the gap. The CDR3 is CASSIPGRKETQYF. The CDR3 region has the DNA TGCGCCAGCAGTATTCCGGGACGTAAAGAGACCCAGTACTTC.